This T cell receptor (beta chain) was profiled in a study of blood T cells in healthy people across ages. Next came a second PCR, run for roughly 7 to 12 cycles, which used a sample-barcoded 5' primer along with a J-beta primer mix. TCRdb independently ran MiXCR on the 5' RACE reads; one entry per CDR3 protein. The repertoire holds approximately 800,000 distinct CDR3 sequences, with about 25% as singletons. A word on this clonotype: Antigen unknown.

Trimming shortened V by 2 bases and J by 10 bases, and 6 bases separated the two germline ends. The CDR3 has 11 residues. Study results and caveats: Naive T cell percentage by flow cytometry tracked strongly with beta diversity. Fewer expanded clones and more diversity marked long-lived versus aged donors.

These sequences were also reported in another study, on T cells of mothers and their children. From that paper: The authors used all extracted RNA for cDNA synthesis, at 1.5 ug per 15 ul. The second PCR's M1S primer added sample barcodes and 2-4 random nucleotides.

The TCR originated in a boy younger than 18 in good health. The V and J genes are TRBV12-3 or TRBV12-4 and TRBJ2-1, with D hard to call. The sequencing sample was made of blood. Here the CDR3 reads CASSLRVEQFF. The CDR3 bases are TGTGCCAGCAGTTTACGGGTCGAGCAGTTCTTC.